The rows below give T cell receptor beta chains drawn from one sample of a study of Graves' ophthalmopathy and Graves' hyperthyroidism. TCRdb reprocessed the multiplex PCR reads via MiXCR and lists one record per CDR3 protein. The table has about 590,000 distinct CDR3 sequences, about two fifths seen once; the top ten hold over 3.5%. The sequenced sample consisted of peripheral blood or thyroid tissue (not recorded which). The receptors derive from an adult man with Graves' hyperthyroidism. The CDR3 runs from the conserved cysteine through the conserved F or W. A D gene is named only where the DNA matches it firmly. The size field is filled for only some rows; it gives once, few, many or a size class.

J gene | D gene | V gene | clone size | CDR3 DNA | CDR3 protein
TRBJ1-2 | NA | TRBV15 | NA | TGTGCCACCAGCAGAGTGGCGGGAGAGGGTGGCTACACCTTC | CATSRVAGEGGYTF
TRBJ2-7 | NA | TRBV12-3/TRBV12-4 | many | TGTGCCAGCAGTTTAATATGGGGGCATTACGAGCAGTACTTC | CASSLIWGHYEQYF
TRBJ2-2 | TRBD2 | TRBV6-5 | many | TGTGCCAGCAGTTACGGGCTAGCGGTGAACACCGGGGAGCTGTTTTTT | CASSYGLAVNTGELFF
TRBJ1-1 | TRBD1 | TRBV7-9 | many | TGTGCCAGCAGCCCGAGCGCTGGGACAGGGATGAACACTGAAGCTTTCTTT | CASSPSAGTGMNTEAFF
TRBJ1-1 | TRBD1 | TRBV29-1 | NA | TGCAGCAGTTTCGGACAGGGTGGCACTGAAGCTTTCTTT | CSSFGQGGTEAFF
TRBJ2-7 | TRBD1 | TRBV5-1 | many | TGCGCCAGCAGCGCGGACAGGTGGAGCTCGGCCTACGAGCAGTACTTC | CASSADRWSSAYEQYF
TRBJ1-5 | NA | TRBV10-3 | many | TGTGCCATCAGTGAACCCCCGGGGCCCCAGCATTTT | CAISEPPGPQHF
TRBJ2-3 | NA | TRBV20-1 | NA | TGCAGTGCTAGGGTCACCACAGATACGCAGTATTTT | CSARVTTDTQYF
TRBJ1-2 | NA | TRBV5-1 | many | TGCGCCAGCAGCATAGGGGACTATGGCTACACCTTC | CASSIGDYGYTF
TRBJ2-5 | TRBD2 | TRBV24-1 | many | TGTGCCACCAGCCCTGGAGACCGCGGGGGGGAGACCCAGTACTTC | CATSPGDRGGETQYF
TRBJ2-7 | NA | TRBV7-8 | many | TGTGCCAGCAGCTTAGACACAGGAGCCCAGCAGTACTTC | CASSLDTGAQQYF
TRBJ1-5 | TRBD1 | TRBV10-3 | many | TGTGCCATCAGTCCACGGACAGGGTCGGATCAGCCCCAGCATTTT | CAISPRTGSDQPQHF
TRBJ2-6 | NA | TRBV29-1 | many | TGCAGCGTGGCCGGGACACCAGTCTCTGGGGCCAACGTCCTGACTTTC | CSVAGTPVSGANVLTF
TRBJ1-4 | TRBD1 | TRBV2 | NA | TGTGCCAGCAGTGACGGACAGGCGGTTAATGAAAAACTGTTTTTT | CASSDGQAVNEKLFF
TRBJ2-3 | NA | TRBV11-2 | NA | TGTGCCAGCAGCTTAGTCGACGATACGCAGTATTTT | CASSLVDDTQYF
TRBJ1-5 | NA | TRBV12-3/TRBV12-4 | many | TGTGCCAGCAGTTTACTCAGGGGAGGTCAGCCCCAGCATTTT | CASSLLRGGQPQHF
TRBJ1-2 | TRBD1 | TRBV24-1 | many | TGTGCCACCAGTGATCCGCGGACAGGAGTAGGACATGGCTACACCTTC | CATSDPRTGVGHGYTF
TRBJ2-5 | NA | TRBV6-2/TRBV6-3 | NA | TGTGCCAGCGTTAGTACAGGAGACCAAGAGACCCAGTACTTC | CASVSTGDQETQYF
TRBJ2-5 | NA | TRBV19 | many | TGTGCCAGTAGTCTCAGGACCGGAATCGACACCCAGTACTTC | CASSLRTGIDTQYF
TRBJ2-7 | TRBD2 | TRBV5-1 | many | TGCGCCAGCAGCTTCGAGAGCAGCGGGGGTAGCATCTACGAGCAGTACTTC | CASSFESSGGSIYEQYF
TRBJ2-5 | TRBD2 | TRBV20-1 | many | TGCAGTGCTAGAGCGACTAGCAGGGCGACCCAGTACTTC | CSARATSRATQYF
TRBJ2-1 | NA | TRBV20-1 | NA | TGCAGTGCTAGTGGGCTAGTTGGGTACAATGAGCAGTTCTTC | CSASGLVGYNEQFF
TRBJ2-7 | NA | TRBV14 | few | TGTGCCAGCAGCCAAGTGCCGGAATCCTACGAGCAGTACTTC | CASSQVPESYEQYF
TRBJ2-7 | NA | TRBV2 | NA | TGTGCCAGCACCCGGGACGGAGCCTACGAGCAGTACTTC | CASTRDGAYEQYF
TRBJ2-3 | NA | TRBV29-1 | few | TGCAGCGTTGGACGGGGGCAGGATACGCAGTATTTT | CSVGRGQDTQYF
TRBJ1-2 | NA | TRBV19 | many | TGTGCCAGTAGGAACCGAGGGGATGGCTACACCTTC | CASRNRGDGYTF
TRBJ1-6 | TRBD1 | TRBV7-2 | NA | TGTGCCAGCAGCGGACCGACAGGGGAAAATTCACCCCTCCACTTT | CASSGPTGENSPLHF
TRBJ1-2 | TRBD1 | TRBV7-9 | many | TGTGCCAGCAGCCAGACAGGGGTAAACTATGGCTACACCTTC | CASSQTGVNYGYTF
TRBJ1-3 | NA | TRBV30 | NA | TGTGCCTGGAGTCGTACCCGGAGAACTGGAAACACCATATATTTT | CAWSRTRRTGNTIYF
TRBJ2-5 | NA | TRBV11-2 | many | TGTGCCAGCAGCTTTGGACCCGAAGAAGAGACCCAGTACTTC | CASSFGPEEETQYF
TRBJ1-5 | NA | TRBV12-3/TRBV12-4 | many | TGTGCCAGCAGTTTACAGGCGGGAGATCAGCCCCAGCATTTT | CASSLQAGDQPQHF
TRBJ1-1 | NA | TRBV7-8 | NA | TGTGCCAGCAGTACCGGACTGTCTGAAGCTTTCTTT | CASSTGLSEAFF
TRBJ1-2 | NA | TRBV6-5 | NA | TGTGCCAGCAGTTACGTGACCGGGGTAGAGGACTATGGCTACACCTTC | CASSYVTGVEDYGYTF